Below are 31 T cell receptor beta chains sequenced from a single sample in a study of cytotoxic CD8 clonotypes in ibrutinib-treated CLL. Measured with immunoSEQ multiplex PCR; TCRdb has only the in-frame clones, and not every one. The sample yields some 63,000 clones, 90% seen once. Sequencing used PBMCs, obtained after 12 months of ibrutinib treatment. The receptor set was obtained from a human donor with chronic lymphocytic leukemia.

The V and J genes are TRBV28 and TRBJ1-2; a possible D gene is TRBD1 (6 bases). The germline V gene encodes CDR1 MDHEN and CDR2 SYDVKM. CDR3 length: 12 amino acids. V dropped 8 bases and J dropped 8 bases, with 15 bases sitting between them. The CDR3 loop is CASVTGSIGYTF. CDR3 DNA: TGTGCCAGCGTCACAGGGTCGATAGGCTACACCTTC.

The chain combines TRBV6-1 with TRBJ2-1; TRBD2 matches at 14 bases. V lost 4 bases, J lost 3 bases, and 8 bases stayed unmatched. CDR1 and CDR2 (germline): MNHNS, SASEGT. CDR3 length: 18 residues. CDR3 sequence (DNA): TGTGCCAGCAGTGCCGGGACTAGCGGGAGCCGGAGCTACAATGAGCAGTTCTTC. Its protein product is CASSAGTSGSRSYNEQFF.

This chain links TRBV6-5 with TRBJ2-7, with TRBD2 matching over 9 bases. The CDR3 consists of 16 residues. J was trimmed by 0 bases and V by 1 base; bases with no gene match: 4. CDR1 is MNHEY, CDR2 SVGAGI, per germline. CDR3 sequence reads: CASSYYAGGPSYEQYF. The CDR3 DNA follows: TGTGCCAGCAGTTACTACGCGGGAGGGCCCTCCTACGAGCAGTACTTC.

The CDR3 loop reads CASSLVTGATDEQFF. CDR3 DNA: TGTGCCAGCAGCTTAGTTACGGGAGCGACCGATGAGCAGTTCTTC. The chain joins TRBV7-2 to TRBJ2-1; perhaps TRBD2 as D (6 bases). Germline V CDR1 and CDR2: SGHTA, FQGNSA. Trimming took 1 base from V and 8 from J, leaving 15 bases between them. This CDR3 contains 15 residues.

The chain combines TRBV27 with TRBJ2-7; D is possibly TRBD2 (5 bases). The CDR3 length is 15 residues. The germline V gene has CDR1 MNHEY and CDR2 SMNVEV (reference sequence). V was cut by 0 bases and J by 1 base, with 10 bases left in between. The CDR3 DNA follows: TGTGCCAGCAGTTTATCGGACTCTTTGTCCTACGAGCAGTACTTC. This encodes CASSLSDSLSYEQYF.

This chain joins TRBV6-1 and TRBJ2-7; the D is unclear. Trimming pared 3 bases from V and 3 bases from J, leaving 15 bases between. The CDR3 runs to 15 residues. Looked up from germline, CDR1 is MNHNS and CDR2 is SASEGT. The CDR3 nucleotides read TGTGCCAGCAGTGATCGGGTCCCTGGAATCTACGAGCAGTACTTC. Its translation is CASSDRVPGIYEQYF.

The chain uses TRBV7-8 and TRBJ2-7; perhaps TRBD1 as D (5 bases). The CDR3 covers 14 residues. V lost 1 base and J 4 bases, leaving 11 bases between the germline ends. The germline V gene encodes CDR1 SGHVS and CDR2 FQNEAQ. The chain's CDR3 is CASSLEAGWYEQYF. In DNA form, the CDR3 reads TGTGCCAGCAGCTTAGAGGCAGGGTGGTACGAGCAGTACTTC.

The V gene is TRBV6-5, the J gene TRBJ2-1; tentative D call: TRBD2 (6 bases). The CDR3 covers 16 residues. The germline CDR1 and CDR2 sequences are MNHEY and SVGAGI. V shed 2 bases and J shed 8 bases, with 19 bases lying between them. CDR3 sequence reads: CASSYGVHSWGDEQFF. DNA for the CDR3: TGTGCCAGCAGTTACGGGGTCCATTCATGGGGGGATGAGCAGTTCTTC.

The V and J genes are TRBV5-6 and TRBJ2-7; D is perhaps TRBD1 (5 bases). The germline V gene encodes CDR1 SGHDT and CDR2 YYEEEE. The CDR3 runs to 13 residues. Trimming removed 0 bases from V and 9 bases from J, with 13 bases in between. The CDR3: CASSLGQLLGQYF. Written as DNA, the CDR3 is TGTGCCAGCAGCTTGGGACAGCTACTTGGGCAGTACTTC.

The chain's CDR3 is CASSKGAEGGEQYF. The CDR3 nucleotides read TGTGCCAGCAGCAAAGGGGCAGAGGGCGGTGAGCAGTACTTC. The rearrangement joins TRBV7-6 to TRBJ2-7; D assignment may be TRBD1 or TRBD2 (5 bases each). Germline V lookup: CDR1 SGHVS, CDR2 FNYEAQ. The CDR3 runs 14 residues. The ends were cut back, 5 bases at V and 7 bases at J, with 18 bases in the middle.

The chain carries TRBV28 and TRBJ2-5; 12 bases are shared with TRBD2. Trimming took 5 bases from V and 5 from J; bases not matched to a gene: 9. Germline V CDR1 and CDR2: MDHEN, SYDVKM. The CDR3 loop spans 16 amino acids. This CDR3 reads CASSGPSGRAWETQYF. For the CDR3, the DNA is TGTGCCAGCAGTGGACCTAGCGGGAGGGCCTGGGAGACCCAGTACTTC.

CDR3 nucleotide sequence: TGTGCCAGCAGCAAATACCAGGCTCCGGATAGGGCCTACGAGCAGTACTTC. Translating it yields CASSKYQAPDRAYEQYF. The genes are TRBV21-1 and TRBJ2-7. TRBV21-1 is noted as a pseudogene. The CDR3 totals 17 residues.

The chain employs TRBV5-1 and TRBJ2-7; no clear D. CDR1 is SGHRS and CDR2 is YFSETQ in the germline V gene. Trimming stripped 0 bases from V and 4 bases from J, with 14 bases between. The length of the CDR3 is 15 residues. The CDR3 DNA follows: TGCGCCAGCAGCTTGGTACGCCAGGCCGGTTACGAGCAGTACTTC. It yields the protein CASSLVRQAGYEQYF.

The V gene is TRBV7-8, the J gene TRBJ2-5, with 9 bases fitting TRBD1. Germline CDR1 and CDR2: SGHVS and FQNEAQ. Losses at the gene ends were 5 bases for V and 5 bases for J; bases not matched to a gene: 6. The length of the CDR3 is 14 residues. Here the CDR3 reads CASSPGTGRETQYF. As DNA, the CDR3 is TGTGCCAGCAGCCCCGGGACAGGGAGGGAGACCCAGTACTTC.

The genes are TRBV6-4 and TRBJ2-1, with TRBD2 matching 14 bases. The ends lost 6 bases at V and 6 bases at J; junction bases unmatched: 13. Germline values: CDR1 MRHNA, CDR2 SNTAGT. The CDR3 loop spans 18 amino acids. The DNA for the CDR3 is TGTGCCAGCAGGGGACTAGCGGGAGCAAGGTGGAGTGGCAATGAGCAGTTCTTC. This gives the protein CASRGLAGARWSGNEQFF.

In this sample, this clone turned up once. This chain connects TRBV10-1 to TRBJ1-1, with D possibly being TRBD1 (5 bases). This CDR3 is built from 14 residues. Trimming left V 6 bases short and J 3 bases short, with 14 bases between. The germline CDR1 and CDR2 sequences are WNHNN and SYGVQD (reference sequence). The CDR3 loop is CASRPAGMDTEAFF. In nucleotides, the CDR3 is TGCGCCAGCAGGCCCGCAGGGATGGACACTGAAGCTTTCTTT.

This rearrangement joins TRBV5-1 to TRBJ2-1, with TRBD2 matching over 9 bases. CDR3 length: 13 amino acids. Trimming removed 6 bases from V and 8 bases from J; junction bases left unmatched: 6. Germline assignment: CDR1 SGHRS and CDR2 YFSETQ. CDR3: CASIRREGDEQFF. CDR3 DNA: TGCGCCAGCATACGGCGGGAGGGCGATGAGCAGTTCTTC. Combining the CDR3 with reference TRBV5-1 and TRBJ2-1 gives the whole variable domain KAGVTQTPRYLIKTRGQQVTLSCSPISGHRSVSWYQQTPGQGLQFLFEYFSETQRNKGNFPGRFSGRQFSNSRSEMNVSTLELGDSALYLCASIRREGDEQFFGPGTRLTVL.

V usage is TRBV15 and J usage is TRBJ1-3; D may be TRBD1 (6 bases). Trimming pared 1 base from V and 0 bases from J, leaving 16 bases between. The CDR3 is 18 amino acids. The V gene's germline CDR1 is LNHNV and CDR2 YYDKDF (reference sequence). Here the CDR3 reads CATSRGQEMGPSGNTIYF. CDR3 DNA: TGTGCCACCAGCAGAGGACAGGAAATGGGACCCTCTGGAAACACCATATATTTT.

A remark on this clone: A read error may account for a junction end that differs from germline. V usage is TRBV28 and J usage is TRBJ1-2, with D perhaps matching TRBD1 (5 bases). The CDR3 sequence is 18 residues long. Germline V gene lookup returns CDR1 MDHEN and CDR2 SYDVKM. The CDR3 sequence: CASRFSVTGGVFTYGYTF. The CDR3 DNA is TGTGCCAGCCGTTTTTCAGTAACAGGCGGTGTTTTTACCTATGGCTACACCTTC.

CDR3 loop: CASSSSVHKWGDTEAFF. CDR3 DNA: TGTGCCAGCAGTTCCTCAGTCCATAAGTGGGGGGACACTGAAGCTTTCTTT. This chain joins TRBV27 and TRBJ1-1; D is perhaps TRBD1 (5 bases). Germline V gene lookup returns CDR1 MNHEY and CDR2 SMNVEV (reference sequence). Trimming left V 4 bases short and J 3 bases short, with 21 bases between. There are 17 residues in the CDR3.

CDR3 in amino acids: CASSPRLQGITEAFF. The CDR3 DNA reads TGTGCCAGCTCACCACGTTTACAGGGAATCACTGAAGCTTTCTTT. The chain is built from TRBV18 and TRBJ1-1; tentative D call: TRBD1 (6 bases). V dropped 1 base and J dropped 4 bases, with 13 bases sitting between them. This CDR3 has 15 amino acids. Looked up from germline, CDR1 is KGHSH and CDR2 is LQKENI. Combining the CDR3 with reference TRBV18 and TRBJ1-1 gives the whole variable domain NAGVMQNPRHLVRRRGQEARLRCSPMKGHSHVYWYRQLPEEGLKFMVYLQKENIIDESGMPKERFSAEFPKEGPSILRIQQVVRGDSAAYFCASSPRLQGITEAFFGQGTRLTVV.

DNA of the CDR3: TGTGCCAGCAGCTTCGGGACAGGGGGTCCTTCACCCCTCCACTTT. Amino acid sequence: CASSFGTGGPSPLHF. V usage is TRBV7-9 and J usage is TRBJ1-6, with TRBD1 matching over 11 bases. From germline, CDR1 is SEHNR and CDR2 FQNEAQ (reference sequence). With 3 bases clipped from V and 9 bases from J, the junction kept 4 bases outside the gene matches. This CDR3 contains 15 residues.

The chain combines TRBV15 with TRBJ2-7; 7 positions match TRBD1. CDR3 size: 15 residues. V lost 4 bases, J lost 1 base, and 7 bases stayed unmatched. The V gene's germline CDR1 is LNHNV and CDR2 YYDKDF (reference sequence). The CDR3 spells CATSTNRGRSYEQYF. In DNA, the CDR3 is TGTGCCACCAGCACCAACAGGGGTAGATCCTACGAGCAGTACTTC.

This rearrangement joins TRBV7-9 to TRBJ2-7; 10 positions match TRBD2. The CDR3 extends over 14 amino acids. CDR1 is SEHNR and CDR2 is FQNEAQ in the germline V gene (reference sequence). Trimming took 1 base from V and 6 from J; bases not matched to a gene: 3. CDR3 loop: CASSLGASGSEQYF. DNA of the CDR3: TGTGCCAGCAGCTTAGGGGCTAGCGGGAGCGAGCAGTACTTC. Full variable domain (rest looked up from reference TRBV7-9 and TRBJ2-7): DTGVSQNPRHKITKRGQNVTFRCDPISEHNRLYWYRQTLGQGPEFLTYFQNEAQLEKSRLLSDRFSAERPKGSFSTLEIQRTEQGDSAMYLCASSLGASGSEQYFGPGTRLTVT.

The genes are TRBV11-3 and TRBJ2-3, with D uncertain. Germline CDR1 SGHNT, CDR2 YENEEA. This CDR3 is built from 16 residues. Trimming left V 2 bases short and J 4 bases short, with 16 bases between. The CDR3 loop reads CASSLNAARLSDTQYF. As DNA, the CDR3 is TGTGCCAGCAGCTTAAACGCAGCCAGGCTGTCAGATACGCAGTATTTT. The full variable domain, completed using reference TRBV11-3 and TRBJ2-3, is EAGVVQSPRYKIIEKKQPVAFWCNPISGHNTLYWYLQNLGQGPELLIRYENEEAVDDSQLPKDRFSAERLKGVDSTLKIQPAELGDSAVYLCASSLNAARLSDTQYFGPGTRLTVL.

V usage is TRBV28 and J usage is TRBJ2-4; the match to TRBD2 covers 9 bases. The J segment lost 3 bases and the V segment lost 4 bases, leaving 10 bases of the junction unmatched. Germline loops: CDR1 MDHEN, CDR2 SYDVKM. The CDR3 is 17 residues long. The CDR3 nucleotides are TGTGCCAGCAGTTCAGCGGGAGGTCGTTTTGACAAAAACATTCAGTACTTC. Translated, it gives CASSSAGGRFDKNIQYF.

The chain employs TRBV6-5 and TRBJ1-3, with D uncertain. CDR1 is MNHEY and CDR2 is SVGAGI in the germline V gene. The CDR3 contains 16 residues. V shed 0 bases and J shed 0 bases, with 9 bases lying between them. CDR3 in DNA: TGTGCCAGCAGTTACTCGAATTTGGGCTCTGGAAACACCATATATTTT. This codes for CASSYSNLGSGNTIYF.

The chain uses TRBV5-1 and TRBJ2-7; D is perhaps TRBD2 (6 bases). The V end lost 6 bases, the J end lost 6 bases, and 19 bases lay between the germline ends. The CDR3 covers 14 residues. Per germline, CDR1 SGHRS and CDR2 YFSETQ. CDR3 protein: CASTRDSALGEQYF. In DNA, the CDR3 is TGCGCCAGCACCCGGGACTCCGCCCTTGGCGAGCAGTACTTC.

The chain has TRBV6-6 and TRBJ1-1; TRBD1 matches at 7 bases. V shed 4 bases and J 3 bases; nucleotides not matched to a gene: 5. CDR3 length: 14 amino acids. Germline CDR1 is MNHNY and CDR2 is SVGAGI (reference sequence). The CDR3 nucleotides are TGTGCCAGCAGTTTCGACAGGGTGGACACTGAAGCTTTCTTT. Its protein product is CASSFDRVDTEAFF.

The rearrangement links TRBV4-3 to TRBJ1-4; the match to TRBD1 covers 8 bases. The V segment lost 1 base and the J segment 3 bases; nucleotides outside the gene matches: 10. The CDR3 extends over 18 amino acids. Germline V gene lookup returns CDR1 LGHNA and CDR2 YSLEER. The chain's CDR3 is CASSQGAGGSAANEKLFF. CDR3 nucleotide sequence: TGCGCCAGCAGCCAAGGGGCAGGGGGCTCGGCAGCTAATGAAAAACTGTTTTTT.

This clone appeared once. The gene calls are TRBV30 and TRBJ2-1, with a weak D call TRBD2 (5 bases). The V gene lost 2 bases and the J gene lost 6 bases, with 11 bases spanning the gap. Germline CDR1 GTSNPN, CDR2 SVGIG (reference sequence). The CDR3 consists of 13 residues. The CDR3: CAWSRSGFNEQFF. In DNA form, the CDR3 reads TGTGCCTGGAGTAGGTCGGGATTCAATGAGCAGTTCTTC.